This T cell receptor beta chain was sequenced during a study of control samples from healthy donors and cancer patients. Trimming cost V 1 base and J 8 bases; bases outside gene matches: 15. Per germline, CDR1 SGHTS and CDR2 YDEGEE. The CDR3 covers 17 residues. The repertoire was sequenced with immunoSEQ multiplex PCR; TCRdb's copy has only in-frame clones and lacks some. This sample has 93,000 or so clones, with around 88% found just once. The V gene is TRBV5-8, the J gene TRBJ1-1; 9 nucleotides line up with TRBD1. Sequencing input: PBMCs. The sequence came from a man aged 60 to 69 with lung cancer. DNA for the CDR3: TGTGCCAGCAGCTTGTTCGGCGCGGGACAGGGACGCCTCGAAGCTTTCTTT. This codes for CASSLFGAGQGRLEAFF. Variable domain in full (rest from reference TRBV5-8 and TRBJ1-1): EAGVTQSPTHLIKTRGQQATLRCSPISGHTSVYWYQQALGLGLQFLLWYDEGEERNRGNFPPRFSGRQFPNYSSELNVNALELEDSALYLCASSLFGAGQGRLEAFFGQGTRLTVV.